This section outlines one T cell receptor (beta chain) sequence together with its context. Since a much larger clone is just one base distant, this may be a read error. TCRdb re-derived calls from the RT-PCR reads in MiXCR, one entry per CDR3 protein. The sample contains more than 550,000 distinct CDR3 sequences, about 14% of which appear only once. V was clipped by 4 bases and J by 11 bases, with 18 bases between them. Germline V gives CDR1 MNHEY, CDR2 SVGAGI. The CDR3 totals 14 residues. This TCR was recovered from a female donor in good health, serving as a healthy control. What was sequenced was memory CD4+ T cells from blood. This chain uses TRBV6-5 with TRBJ1-5, with TRBD1 as a possible D gene (5 bases). CDR3 protein: CASSSKGRISTQHF. The CDR3 nucleotides are TGTGCCAGCAGTTCCAAGGGGAGAATCAGCACCCAGCATTTT.